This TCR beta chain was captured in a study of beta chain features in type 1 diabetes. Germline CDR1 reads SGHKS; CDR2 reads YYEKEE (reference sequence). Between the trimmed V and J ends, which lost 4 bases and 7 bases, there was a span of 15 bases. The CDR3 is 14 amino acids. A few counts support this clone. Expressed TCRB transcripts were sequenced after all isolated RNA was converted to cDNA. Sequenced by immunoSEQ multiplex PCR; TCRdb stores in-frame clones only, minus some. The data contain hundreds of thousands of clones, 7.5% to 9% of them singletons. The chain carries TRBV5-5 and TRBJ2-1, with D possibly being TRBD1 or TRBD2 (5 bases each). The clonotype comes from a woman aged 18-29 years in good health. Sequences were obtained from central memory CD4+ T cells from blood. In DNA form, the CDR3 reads TGTGCCAGCAGCCGGGACCCAACGAGGAATGAGCAGTTCTTC. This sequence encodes CASSRDPTRNEQFF.